This TCR beta chain emerged from a study of cytomegalovirus exposure and HLA in healthy donors. Regarding the study as a whole: In a later analysis, HLA-associated beta chains showed higher expansion and lower generation probabilities than comparable chains. Later findings reportedly placed an Asian-associated ancestry cluster below the 666-donor mean for N-insertions.

13 Jbeta primers and 60 Vbeta primers were used for the PCR. TCRdb's table, derived via immunoSEQ multiplex PCR, lists solely in-frame clones and lacks some. Altogether approximately 82,000 clones are present, less than 65% being singletons, with the ten largest covering 4.5% to 5.5%. As concerns this clone: Its matching antigen is unknown.

This receptor was obtained from a woman in her thirties in good health and CMV-seropositive. The sequencing sample was made of PBMCs.

The CDR3 coding sequence is TGTGCCAGCTCACCCAGGGACAGGGGGCACGTTGCCTATGGCTACACCTTC. Encoded protein: CASSPRDRGHVAYGYTF. The genes are TRBV18 and TRBJ1-2; 12 bases match TRBD1. V lost 3 bases, J lost 4 bases, and 9 bases stayed unmatched. The V gene's germline CDR1 is KGHSH and CDR2 LQKENI. The CDR3 is made up of 17 amino acids.